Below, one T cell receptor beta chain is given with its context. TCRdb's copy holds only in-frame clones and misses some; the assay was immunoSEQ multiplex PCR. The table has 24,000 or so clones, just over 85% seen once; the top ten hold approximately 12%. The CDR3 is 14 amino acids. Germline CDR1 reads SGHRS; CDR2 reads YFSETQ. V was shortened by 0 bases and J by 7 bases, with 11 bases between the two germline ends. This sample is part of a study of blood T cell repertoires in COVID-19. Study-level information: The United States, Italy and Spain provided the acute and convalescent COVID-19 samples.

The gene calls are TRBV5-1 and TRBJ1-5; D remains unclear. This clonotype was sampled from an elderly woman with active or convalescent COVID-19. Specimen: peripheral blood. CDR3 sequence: CASSLAGTGQPQHF. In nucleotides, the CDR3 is TGCGCCAGCAGCTTGGCGGGAACCGGGCAGCCCCAGCATTTT. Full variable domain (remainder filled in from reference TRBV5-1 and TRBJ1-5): KAGVTQTPRYLIKTRGQQVTLSCSPISGHRSVSWYQQTPGQGLQFLFEYFSETQRNKGNFPGRFSGRQFSNSRSEMNVSTLELGDSALYLCASSLAGTGQPQHFGDGTRLSIL.